The 28 T cell receptor beta chains listed next were all sequenced from one sample in a study of patients and donors after allogeneic stem cell transplantation. TCRdb re-called the RT-PCR reads through MiXCR, storing one row per CDR3 protein. The data contain 800,000 to 1,000,000 distinct CDR3 sequences, approximately 19% of them singletons. Sequencing used blood, either unsorted or a sorted T cell fraction (not recorded which). Receptor source: a human donor who was either an allogeneic HSCT recipient or a stem cell or donor lymphocyte infusion donor (not recorded which). It is not recorded whose cells these are; they may come from a transplant donor.

The chain employs TRBV19 and TRBJ2-5; 7 positions match TRBD1. The CDR3 runs 15 residues. The V gene end was trimmed by 9 bases and the J gene end by 1 base; junction bases not matched to a gene: 11. Germline lookup yields CDR1 LNHDA and CDR2 SQIVND (reference sequence). Here the CDR3 DNA reads TGTGCCAGCGCTCGGGACAGAGGGTTCCAAGAGACCCAGTACTTC. It codes for CASARDRGFQETQYF.

This chain joins TRBV5-4 and TRBJ2-3; 7 positions match TRBD2. J gave up 4 bases and V 3 bases, and 14 bases lay outside the gene matches. Per germline, CDR1 SGHNT and CDR2 YYREEE (reference sequence). The CDR3 consists of 17 residues. This CDR3 reads CASSSTRRTTSADTQYF. Written as DNA, the CDR3 is TGTGCCAGCAGCTCAACCAGGCGCACTACTAGCGCAGATACGCAGTATTTT.

This sequence joins TRBV10-3 and TRBJ2-7; TRBD2 matches at 11 bases. The germline V gene has CDR1 ENHRY and CDR2 SYGVKD. The CDR3 runs to 13 residues. V shed 11 bases, J shed 3 bases, and the junction held 6 bases outside the gene matches. The CDR3 loop is CAAGTSGDYEQYF. CDR3 nucleotides: TGTGCCGCGGGGACTAGCGGCGACTACGAGCAGTACTTC.

This clonotype occurred a few times. The V call is TRBV19, the J call TRBJ2-5, with a possible D match to TRBD2 (7 bases). Germline V gene lookup returns CDR1 LNHDA and CDR2 SQIVND (reference sequence). This CDR3 region has 16 residues. Trimming left V 5 bases short and J 4 bases short, with 20 bases between. In DNA, the CDR3 is TGTGCCAGTAGTTCATCCGGGGGGCGGGGGATAGAGACCCAGTACTTC. It encodes CASSSSGGRGIETQYF.

CDR3 coding DNA: TGTGCCAGCAGTGAATGGGCAGGGGAGAAAGATACGCAGTATTTT. It yields the protein CASSEWAGEKDTQYF. This rearrangement joins TRBV25-1 to TRBJ2-3; D may be TRBD1 (6 bases). Germline CDR1 is MGHDK and CDR2 is SYGVNS. Trimming cost V 1 base and J 5 bases, with 13 bases left between them. This CDR3 has 15 amino acids.

This rearrangement joins TRBV7-2 to TRBJ2-2; D gene ambiguous. The V gene's germline CDR1 is SGHTA and CDR2 FQGNSA. V lost 2 bases, J lost 6 bases, and 10 bases lay in between. The CDR3 covers 14 residues. CDR3 region: CASSLNRRPGELFF. CDR3 sequence (DNA): TGTGCCAGCAGCTTAAATCGGCGACCCGGGGAGCTGTTTTTT.

This chain joins TRBV10-3 and TRBJ2-7; maybe TRBD2 (5 bases). This CDR3 spans 13 amino acids. Germline V gives CDR1 ENHRY, CDR2 SYGVKD. V dropped 11 bases and J dropped 1 base, with 15 bases sitting between them. The CDR3 spells CALRAGTSYEQYF. In DNA form, the CDR3 reads TGTGCCTTACGGGCGGGTACTTCCTACGAGCAGTACTTC.

This clonotype turned up a few times. This sequence joins TRBV11-3 and TRBJ1-1; D is unclear. The V gene's germline CDR1 is SGHNT and CDR2 YENEEA. Trimming cost V 5 bases and J 0 bases, with 16 bases left between them. This CDR3 contains 16 residues. This CDR3 is CASSPDLGRLNTEAFF. As DNA, the CDR3 is TGTGCCAGCAGCCCAGACTTGGGGAGGCTGAACACTGAAGCTTTCTTT. Using reference TRBV11-3 and TRBJ1-1 for the parts outside the CDR3, the full variable domain is EAGVVQSPRYKIIEKKQPVAFWCNPISGHNTLYWYLQNLGQGPELLIRYENEEAVDDSQLPKDRFSAERLKGVDSTLKIQPAELGDSAVYLCASSPDLGRLNTEAFFGQGTRLTVV.

This clonotype turned up a few times. This chain joins TRBV15 and TRBJ2-5, with unresolved D. Germline loops: CDR1 LNHNV, CDR2 YYDKDF (reference sequence). V was trimmed by 2 bases and J by 3 bases, leaving 10 bases between them. The CDR3 runs to 14 residues. The CDR3 region has the DNA TGTGCCACCAGCAGAAGTCTCCAGGAAGAGACCCAGTACTTC. Its protein is CATSRSLQEETQYF.

This clonotype was detected a few times. The J gene is TRBJ1-1, the V gene TRBV11-1, with D perhaps matching TRBD1 (6 bases). The germline V and J ends were trimmed by 2 bases and 0 bases, with 19 bases remaining between them. Germline-derived CDR1 and CDR2 are SGHAT and FQDESV (reference sequence). The CDR3 spans 18 residues. Here the CDR3 reads CASSLTRLQTGMNTEAFF. The CDR3 bases are TGTGCCAGCAGCTTAACCCGACTCCAGACAGGCATGAACACTGAAGCTTTCTTT.

This clonotype has just a few counts. The CDR3 is CASSLWERSRETQYF. Written as DNA, the CDR3 is TGCGCCAGCAGCTTGTGGGAGCGGTCCCGAGAGACCCAGTACTTC. The chain has TRBV5-1 and TRBJ2-5; maybe TRBD2 (5 bases). The germline V gene has CDR1 SGHRS and CDR2 YFSETQ. Trimming shortened V by 1 base and J by 4 bases, and 14 bases separated the two germline ends. CDR3 length equals 15 residues.

This clonotype was picked up many times. CDR3 bases: TGCGCCAGCAGCCAAGATGTAGGTAGCCAAGAGACCCAGTACTTC. Translated: CASSQDVGSQETQYF. V usage is TRBV4-1 and J usage is TRBJ2-5; D unresolved. CDR1 is MGHRA, CDR2 YSYEKL, per germline. This CDR3 spans 15 amino acids. V was pared by 0 bases and J by 1 base, with 9 bases between.

The rearrangement links TRBV9 to TRBJ1-2, with D tentatively TRBD1 (6 bases). The CDR3 has 15 residues. V gave up 9 bases and J gave up 3 bases, with 21 bases separating them. CDR1 SGDLS and CDR2 YYNGEE come from the germline V gene. The CDR3 here is CANPSRLGAYYGYTF. CDR3 nucleotides: TGTGCCAACCCGTCGAGGCTGGGGGCGTACTATGGCTACACCTTC. The full variable domain, in which reference TRBV9 and TRBJ1-2 provide the parts outside the CDR3, is DSGVTQTPKHLITATGQRVTLRCSPRSGDLSVYWYQQSLDQGLQFLIQYYNGEERAKGNILERFSAQQFPDLHSELNLSSLELGDSALYFCANPSRLGAYYGYTFGSGTRLTVV.

This clonotype has ten or more counts. The CDR3 nucleotides read TGTGCCAGCAGCTTTACAGGCGGCTATGGCTACACCTTC. Translated: CASSFTGGYGYTF. The chain carries TRBV12-3 or TRBV12-4 and TRBJ1-2, with D perhaps TRBD1 (5 bases). Trimming took 6 bases from V and 4 from J, leaving 12 bases between them. The CDR3 runs to 13 residues.

This clonotype was picked up a small number of times. The chain carries TRBV10-3 and TRBJ1-2; no definite D call. Between the trimmed V and J ends, which lost 2 bases and 2 bases, there was a span of 6 bases. This CDR3 is built from 13 residues. Germline V gene lookup returns CDR1 ENHRY and CDR2 SYGVKD. The CDR3 coding sequence is TGTGCCATCAGTGAGGGACGGAACTATGGCTACACCTTC. Translation gives CAISEGRNYGYTF.

The chain combines TRBV11-3 with TRBJ2-1; no clear D gene. Germline V gene sequence: CDR1 SGHNT, CDR2 YENEEA. V lost 0 bases to trimming and J lost 11 bases, with 17 bases between them. This CDR3 comprises 15 residues. The CDR3 here is CASSLESGRVGKQFF. The CDR3 nucleotides are TGTGCCAGCAGCTTAGAGAGTGGTCGGGTCGGTAAGCAGTTCTTC.

The table lists this clonotype with a few counts. This chain links TRBV14 with TRBJ2-3; D possibly corresponds to TRBD2 (5 bases). The CDR3 length is 15 residues. V was cut by 4 bases and J by 5 bases, with 16 bases left in between. Germline V gene sequence: CDR1 SGHDN, CDR2 FVKESK. DNA for the CDR3: TGTGCCAGCAGCCCCCCGACGGGGTCCCGAGATACGCAGTATTTT. It encodes CASSPPTGSRDTQYF. The full variable domain, its missing parts supplied by reference TRBV14 and TRBJ2-3, is EAGVTQFPSHSVIEKGQTVTLRCDPISGHDNLYWYRRVMGKEIKFLLHFVKESKQDESGMPNNRFLAERTGGTYSTLKVQPAELEDSGVYFCASSPPTGSRDTQYFGPGTRLTVL.

Ten or more counts support this clonotype. The V and J genes are TRBV12-3 or TRBV12-4 and TRBJ2-1, with 11 bases aligning to TRBD2. V lost 3 bases to trimming and J lost 9 bases; unmatched junction nucleotides: 7. There are 15 residues in the CDR3. The CDR3 nucleotides read TGTGCCAGCAGTTTGCGTAGCGGGGGGGCACTTGAGCAGTTCTTC. Protein: CASSLRSGGALEQFF.

This chain connects TRBV7-9 to TRBJ1-2, with 7 bases aligning to TRBD1. The V gene end was trimmed by 5 bases and the J gene end by 8 bases; junction bases not matched to a gene: 11. From germline, CDR1 is SEHNR and CDR2 FQNEAQ (reference sequence). This CDR3 contains 14 residues. CDR3 sequence: CASSTSIGTEGYTF. The CDR3 DNA reads as TGTGCCAGCAGCACTTCCATCGGGACAGAGGGCTACACCTTC. The full variable domain, completed using reference TRBV7-9 and TRBJ1-2, is DTGVSQNPRHKITKRGQNVTFRCDPISEHNRLYWYRQTLGQGPEFLTYFQNEAQLEKSRLLSDRFSAERPKGSFSTLEIQRTEQGDSAMYLCASSTSIGTEGYTFGSGTRLTVV.

This clonotype came up a few times. V and J are TRBV10-3 and TRBJ2-7; D is uncertain. The V and J ends lost 0 bases and 6 bases respectively, with 15 bases between them. Germline lookup yields CDR1 ENHRY and CDR2 SYGVKD. CDR3 length: 15 amino acids. DNA of the CDR3: TGTGCCATCAGTGAGTCGGTTACCTTCGCTGGCGAGCAGTACTTC. Its translation: CAISESVTFAGEQYF.

In this sample, this clonotype turned up a few times. J is TRBJ2-1 and V is TRBV9, with TRBD2 identical over 7 bases. In germline, CDR1 is SGDLS, CDR2 YYNGEE. CDR3 length equals 14 residues. V gave up 4 bases and J gave up 6 bases; unmatched junction bases: 7. In DNA form, the CDR3 reads TGTGCCAGCAGCCAGTCCGCTAGCGGCAATGAGCAGTTCTTC. Amino acids: CASSQSASGNEQFF.

This clonotype appeared many times. The CDR3 protein is CASSQVSDYNEQFF. The CDR3 DNA is TGCGCCAGCAGCCAAGTTTCCGATTACAATGAGCAGTTCTTC. The chain employs TRBV4-1 and TRBJ2-1; unclear D gene. V lost 1 base and J lost 4, with 8 bases in between. Looked up from germline, CDR1 is MGHRA and CDR2 is YSYEKL. The CDR3 runs 14 residues.

There are a few counts of this clonotype. This chain joins TRBV29-1 and TRBJ2-5; the match to TRBD2 covers 11 bases. This CDR3 has 14 residues. With 7 bases clipped from V and 7 bases from J, the junction kept 11 bases outside the gene matches. Germline CDR1 reads SQVTM; CDR2 reads ANQGSEA. The CDR3 coding sequence is TGCAGCGCTTTAGCGGGAGGGATCGGGGGGACCCAGTACTTC. Amino acid sequence: CSALAGGIGGTQYF.

This clonotype has only a few counts. This chain links TRBV12-3 or TRBV12-4 with TRBJ1-4; D possibly corresponds to TRBD1 (6 bases). The CDR3 loop spans 15 amino acids. Trimming shortened V by 7 bases and J by 4 bases, and 16 bases separated the two germline ends. As DNA, the CDR3 is TGTGCCAGCAATCAAAGGGGAGGGGGTAATGAAAAACTGTTTTTT. Its protein is CASNQRGGGNEKLFF.

This clonotype has ten or more counts. The V and J genes are TRBV7-9 and TRBJ1-1; no definite D call. The CDR3 extends over 14 amino acids. The V and J ends lost 5 bases and 0 bases respectively, with 10 bases between them. The germline gives CDR1 SEHNR, CDR2 FQNEAQ (reference sequence). This CDR3 reads CASSLPGVNTEAFF. CDR3 sequence (DNA): TGTGCCAGCAGCCTCCCTGGGGTGAACACTGAAGCTTTCTTT.

The CDR3 DNA reads TGTGCCAGCAGTGCTCGGACAGGGGGAGGTGAGCAGTACTTC. Translated: CASSARTGGGEQYF. V and J are TRBV12-3 or TRBV12-4 and TRBJ2-7; 10 nucleotides agree with TRBD1. The CDR3 loop spans 14 amino acids. V lost 5 bases and J lost 7; bases outside the gene matches: 8.

This clonotype was seen a handful of times. J is TRBJ1-2 and V is TRBV29-1; 11 positions agree with TRBD1. V was clipped by 5 bases and J by 6 bases; unmatched bases: 2. The CDR3 spans 12 residues. Germline V lookup: CDR1 SQVTM, CDR2 ANQGSEA. The DNA for the CDR3 is TGCAGCGTTACGGGACAGGGGGATGGCTACACCTTC. Encoded protein: CSVTGQGDGYTF.

This clonotype was detected only a few times. V gene TRBV4-1 combines with J gene TRBJ2-1; TRBD2 matches at 8 bases. With V trimmed by 1 base and J by 5 bases, 7 bases remained unmatched. The CDR3 has 16 amino acids. Germline lookup yields CDR1 MGHRA and CDR2 YSYEKL. The CDR3 sequence is CASSQGGGRLNNEQFF. The CDR3 region has the DNA TGCGCCAGCAGCCAAGGGGGCGGGAGGCTGAACAATGAGCAGTTCTTC.